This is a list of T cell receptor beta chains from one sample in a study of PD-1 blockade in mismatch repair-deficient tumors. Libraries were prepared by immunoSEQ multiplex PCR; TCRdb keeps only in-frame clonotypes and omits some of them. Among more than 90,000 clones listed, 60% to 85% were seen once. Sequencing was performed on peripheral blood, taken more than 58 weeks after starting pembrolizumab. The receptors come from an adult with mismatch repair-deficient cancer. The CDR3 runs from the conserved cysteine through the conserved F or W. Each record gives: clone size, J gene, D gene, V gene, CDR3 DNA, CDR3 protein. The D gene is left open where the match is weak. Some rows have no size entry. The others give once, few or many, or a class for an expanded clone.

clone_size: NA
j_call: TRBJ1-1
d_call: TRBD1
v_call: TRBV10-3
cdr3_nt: TGTGCCATCAGTGACTCGGACAGGGGGAACACTGAAGCTTTCTTT
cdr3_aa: CAISDSDRGNTEAFF

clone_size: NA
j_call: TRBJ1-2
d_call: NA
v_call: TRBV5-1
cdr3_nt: TGCGCCAGCAGCCCGGAGGTGGGCGGGCGTGGCTACACCTTC
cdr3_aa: CASSPEVGGRGYTF

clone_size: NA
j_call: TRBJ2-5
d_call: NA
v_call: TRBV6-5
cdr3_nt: TGTGCCAGCAGTTACTCGGACAGCCCCCAAGAGACCCAGTACTTC
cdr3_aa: CASSYSDSPQETQYF

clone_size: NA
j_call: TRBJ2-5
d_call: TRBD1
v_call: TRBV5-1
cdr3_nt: TGCGCCAGCAGCCCAACGCCAGGGACAGGGGGCGCGGAGACCCAGTACTTC
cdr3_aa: CASSPTPGTGGAETQYF

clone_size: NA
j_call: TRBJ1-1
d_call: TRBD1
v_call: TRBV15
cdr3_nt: TGTGCCACCAGCAGGGGACAGGGGGCAAATACTGAAGCTTTCTTT
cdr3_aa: CATSRGQGANTEAFF

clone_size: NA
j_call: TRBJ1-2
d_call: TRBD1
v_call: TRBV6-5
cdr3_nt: TGTGCCAGCAGTTATGGACAGGGATCAACCTATGGCTACACCTTC
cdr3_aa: CASSYGQGSTYGYTF

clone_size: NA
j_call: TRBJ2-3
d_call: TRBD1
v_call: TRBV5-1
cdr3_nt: TGCGCCAGCAGCGGAAAGGGACAGGCGGAAGATACGCAGTATTTT
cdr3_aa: CASSGKGQAEDTQYF

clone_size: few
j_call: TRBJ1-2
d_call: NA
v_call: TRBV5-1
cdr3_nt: TGCGCCAGCAGCTTGGCCGGGGTTGGTGGCTACACCTTC
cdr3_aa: CASSLAGVGGYTF

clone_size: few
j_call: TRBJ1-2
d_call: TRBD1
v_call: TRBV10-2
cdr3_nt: TGCGCCAGCAGTGAGCCGACAGGGTATGGCTACACCTTC
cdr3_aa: CASSEPTGYGYTF

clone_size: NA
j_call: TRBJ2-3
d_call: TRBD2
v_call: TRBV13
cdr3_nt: TGTGCCAGCAGCTTCGGGCCAAGGACTAGCGGGAGCACAGATACGCAGTATTTT
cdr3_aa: CASSFGPRTSGSTDTQYF

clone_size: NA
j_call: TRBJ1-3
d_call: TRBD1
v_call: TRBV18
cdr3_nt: TGTGCCAGCTCACCATCCAGACAGGGAAAAGTCTCTGGAAACACCATATATTTT
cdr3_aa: CASSPSRQGKVSGNTIYF

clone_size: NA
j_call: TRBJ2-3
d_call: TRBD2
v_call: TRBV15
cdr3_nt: TGTGCCACCAGCAGAGATACTAGCGGGAGAGATACGCAGTATTTT
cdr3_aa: CATSRDTSGRDTQYF

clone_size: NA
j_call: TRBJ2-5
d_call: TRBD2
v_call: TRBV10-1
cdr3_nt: TGCGCCAGCAGTGAACCTACCGGGACTAGCGGGAGGGGAGAGACCCAGTACTTC
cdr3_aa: CASSEPTGTSGRGETQYF

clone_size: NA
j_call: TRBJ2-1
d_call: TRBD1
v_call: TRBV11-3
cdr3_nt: TGTGCCAGCAGCTTTTACGGGACAGGTGGCAATGAGCAGTTCTTC
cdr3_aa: CASSFYGTGGNEQFF

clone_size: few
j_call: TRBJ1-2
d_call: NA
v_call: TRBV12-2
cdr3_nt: NA
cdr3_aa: CASSWGSGSNYGYTF

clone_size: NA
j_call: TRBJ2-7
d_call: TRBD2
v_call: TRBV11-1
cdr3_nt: TGTGCCAGCAGCTTAGAAGCGGGAGGATCCCACGAGCAGTACTTC
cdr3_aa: CASSLEAGGSHEQYF

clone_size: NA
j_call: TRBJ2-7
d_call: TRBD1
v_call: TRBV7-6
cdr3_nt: TGTGCCAGCAGCTTACGAGGGGGCAGGGCGGACGAGCAGTACTTC
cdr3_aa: CASSLRGGRADEQYF

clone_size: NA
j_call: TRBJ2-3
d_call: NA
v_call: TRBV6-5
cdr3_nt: TGTGCCAGCAGTAGAAGGGCAGATACGCAGTATTTT
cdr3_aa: CASSRRADTQYF

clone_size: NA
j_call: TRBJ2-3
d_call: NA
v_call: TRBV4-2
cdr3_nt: TGTGCCAGCAGCCAAGAAGGGCGGGGTGAAACAGATACGCAGTATTTT
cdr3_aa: CASSQEGRGETDTQYF

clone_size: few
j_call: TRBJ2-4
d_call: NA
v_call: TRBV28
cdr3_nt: TGTGCCAGCAGTGTGGCAGGGGCTTTAGCCAAAAACATTCAGTACTTC
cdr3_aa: CASSVAGALAKNIQYF

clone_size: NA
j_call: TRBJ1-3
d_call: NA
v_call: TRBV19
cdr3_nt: TGTGCCAGTAGCGTGTTAGTCACCTACTCTGGAAACACCATATATTTT
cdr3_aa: CASSVLVTYSGNTIYF

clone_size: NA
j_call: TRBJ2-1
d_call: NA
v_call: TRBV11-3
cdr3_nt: TGTGCCAGCAGTTCAGGGTTTGGAACCTACAATGAGCAGTTCTTC
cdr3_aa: CASSSGFGTYNEQFF

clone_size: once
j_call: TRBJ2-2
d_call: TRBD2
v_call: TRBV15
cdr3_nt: TGTGCCACCAGCCGAATGGGAGGGCCCACCGGGGAGCTGTTTTTT
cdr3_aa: CATSRMGGPTGELFF

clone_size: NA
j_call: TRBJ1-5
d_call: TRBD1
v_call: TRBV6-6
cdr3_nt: TGTGCCGCCGAGACAGGGGACAATCAGCCCCAGCATTTT
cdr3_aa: CAAETGDNQPQHF

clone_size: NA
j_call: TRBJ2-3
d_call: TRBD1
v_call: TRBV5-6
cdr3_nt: TGTGCCAGCATTAAGGGACAGGGATTCACAGATACGCAGTATTTT
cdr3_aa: CASIKGQGFTDTQYF

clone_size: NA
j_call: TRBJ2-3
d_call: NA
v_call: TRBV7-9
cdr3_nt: TGTGCCAGCAGCTCGATAGGGGGTCACACAGATACGCAGTATTTT
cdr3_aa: CASSSIGGHTDTQYF

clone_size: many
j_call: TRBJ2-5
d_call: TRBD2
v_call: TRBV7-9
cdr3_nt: TGTGCCAGCAGCCCGGGACTAGCGGGGATGCAAGAGACCCAGTACTTC
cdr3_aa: CASSPGLAGMQETQYF

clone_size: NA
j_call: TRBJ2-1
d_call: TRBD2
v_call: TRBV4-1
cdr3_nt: TGCGCCAGCAGCCTTTCGAGCGGGAGTACCTATGAGCAGTTCTTC
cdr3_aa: CASSLSSGSTYEQFF

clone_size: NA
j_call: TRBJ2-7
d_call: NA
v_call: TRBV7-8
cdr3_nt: TGTGCCAGCAGCCCCCCTAGCGCCCGGGACGAGCAGTACTTC
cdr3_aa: CASSPPSARDEQYF

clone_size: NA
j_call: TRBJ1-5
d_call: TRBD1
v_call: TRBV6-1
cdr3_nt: TGTGCCAGCAGTGAACTTATGGGACAGGGATACCAGCCCCAGCATTTT
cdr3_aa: CASSELMGQGYQPQHF

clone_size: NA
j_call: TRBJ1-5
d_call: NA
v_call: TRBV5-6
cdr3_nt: TGTGCCAGCAGCTTGGGGTCGAAAGTTGGGAATCAGCCCCAGCATTTT
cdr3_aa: CASSLGSKVGNQPQHF

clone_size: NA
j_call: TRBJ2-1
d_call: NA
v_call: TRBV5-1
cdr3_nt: TGCGCCAGCAGCTTGGGGGACTTGTCCGTGGAGCAGTTCTTC
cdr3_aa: CASSLGDLSVEQFF

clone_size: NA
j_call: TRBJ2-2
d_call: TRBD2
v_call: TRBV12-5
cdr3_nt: TGTGCTAGTGGTGGACTAGCGGGAGTGGGGGAGCTGTTTTTT
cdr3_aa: CASGGLAGVGELFF

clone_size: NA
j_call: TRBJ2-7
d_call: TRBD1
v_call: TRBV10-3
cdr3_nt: TGTGCCATCAGTGAGTCTCCGGGACAGGGTTACGAGCAGTACTTC
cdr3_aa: CAISESPGQGYEQYF

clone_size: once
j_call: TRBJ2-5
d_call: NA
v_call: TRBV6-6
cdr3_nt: TGTGCCAGCAGTGCCTCAGGTGGGGAAGAGACCCAGTACTTC
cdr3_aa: CASSASGGEETQYF

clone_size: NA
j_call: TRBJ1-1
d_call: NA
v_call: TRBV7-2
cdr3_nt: TGTGCCAGCAGCTTAGCACAGGGAACATGGAACACTGAAGCTTTCTTT
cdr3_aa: CASSLAQGTWNTEAFF

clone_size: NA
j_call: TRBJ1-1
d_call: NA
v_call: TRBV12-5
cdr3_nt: TGTGCTAGTGGTTTGCGCGGGTTGGGCACTGAAGCTTTCTTT
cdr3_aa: CASGLRGLGTEAFF

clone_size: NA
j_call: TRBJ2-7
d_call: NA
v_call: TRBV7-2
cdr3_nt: TGTGCCAGCAGCTTAGCTGGGAATGCCTACGAGCAGTACTTC
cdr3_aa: CASSLAGNAYEQYF

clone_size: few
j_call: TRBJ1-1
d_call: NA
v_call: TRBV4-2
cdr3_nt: TGTGCCAGCAGCCTAAGTAACGGGGGGGGTACTGAAGCTTTCTTT
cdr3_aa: CASSLSNGGGTEAFF

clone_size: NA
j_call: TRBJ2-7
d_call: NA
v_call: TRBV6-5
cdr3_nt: TGTGCCAGCAGTTACCCGGGGGGCCACCAGTACTTC
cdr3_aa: CASSYPGGHQYF

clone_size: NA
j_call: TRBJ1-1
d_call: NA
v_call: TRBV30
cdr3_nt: TGTGCCTGGAGTTTACAGGGCTTTGGGACTGAAGCTTTCTTT
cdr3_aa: CAWSLQGFGTEAFF

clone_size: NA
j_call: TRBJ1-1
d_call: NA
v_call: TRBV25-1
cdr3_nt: TGTGCCAGCAGTGAATACGGCCAGGGTAAAGCTTTCTTT
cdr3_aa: CASSEYGQGKAFF

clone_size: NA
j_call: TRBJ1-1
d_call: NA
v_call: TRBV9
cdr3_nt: TGTGCCAGCAGCGCGGACGGTGGGGGCACTGAAGCTTTCTTT
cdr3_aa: CASSADGGGTEAFF

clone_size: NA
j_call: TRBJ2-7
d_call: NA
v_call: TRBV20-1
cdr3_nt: TGCAGTGCGCCTTGGGGCCCCCAGGAGTACTTC
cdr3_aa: CSAPWGPQEYF

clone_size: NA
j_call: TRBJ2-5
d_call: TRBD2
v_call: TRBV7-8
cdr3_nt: TGTGCCAGCAGCCTACTAGCGGGGTTGGGAGAGACCCAGTACTTC
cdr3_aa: CASSLLAGLGETQYF

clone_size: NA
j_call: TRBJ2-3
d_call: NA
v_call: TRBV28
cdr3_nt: TGTGCCAGCAGTTTATGGGCACAGGGCACTAGCACAGATACGCAGTATTTT
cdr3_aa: CASSLWAQGTSTDTQYF

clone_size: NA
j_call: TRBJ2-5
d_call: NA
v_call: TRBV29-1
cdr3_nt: TGCAGCGTTGAAGATCCTGGGGGGACGTGGACCCAGTACTTC
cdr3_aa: CSVEDPGGTWTQYF

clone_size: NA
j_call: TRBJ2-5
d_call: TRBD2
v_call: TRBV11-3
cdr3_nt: TGTGCCAGCAGTGTATGGCGGGAGGCGGAGACCCAGTACTTC
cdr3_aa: CASSVWREAETQYF

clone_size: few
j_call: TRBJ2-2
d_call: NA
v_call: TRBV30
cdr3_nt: TGTGCCTGGAGTGCAGGGGTGGTCACCGGGGAGCTGTTTTTT
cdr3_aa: CAWSAGVVTGELFF

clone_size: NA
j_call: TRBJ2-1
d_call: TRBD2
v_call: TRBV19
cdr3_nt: TGTGCCAGTAGTATGCCCGGGGAGGGAGGCTACAATGAGCAGTTCTTC
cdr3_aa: CASSMPGEGGYNEQFF

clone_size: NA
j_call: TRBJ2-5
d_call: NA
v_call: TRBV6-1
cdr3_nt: TGTGCCAGCAGTTCGTCGTACTTTCAAGAGACCCAGTACTTC
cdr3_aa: CASSSSYFQETQYF

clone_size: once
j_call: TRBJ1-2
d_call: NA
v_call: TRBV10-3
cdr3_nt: TGTGCCATCAGTGAGTCCCACAGGTCTACTAACTATGGCTACACCTTC
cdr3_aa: CAISESHRSTNYGYTF

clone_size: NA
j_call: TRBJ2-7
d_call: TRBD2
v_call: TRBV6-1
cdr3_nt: TGTGCCAGCAGTGACCCTTCCGGACTAGCGGGCCACTACGAGCAGTACTTC
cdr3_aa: CASSDPSGLAGHYEQYF

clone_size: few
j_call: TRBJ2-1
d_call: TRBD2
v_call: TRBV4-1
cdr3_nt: TGCGCCAGCAGCCGAGGGACTAGCTACAATGAGCAGTTCTTC
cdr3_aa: CASSRGTSYNEQFF

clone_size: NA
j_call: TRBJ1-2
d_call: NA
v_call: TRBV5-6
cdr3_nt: TGTGCCAGCAGCCTCGTGAGGAGCTACTATGGCTACACCTTC
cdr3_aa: CASSLVRSYYGYTF

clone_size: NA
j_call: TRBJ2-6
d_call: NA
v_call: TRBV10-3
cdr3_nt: TGTGCCATCAGTGAGTCGAACGGAGCTGGGGCCAACGTCCTGACTTTC
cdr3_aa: CAISESNGAGANVLTF